Listed below are T cell receptor beta chains from one sample, sequenced in a study of identical twins. One entry per CDR3 protein, called by TCRdb with MiXCR from the 5' RACE reads. The repertoire holds approximately 600,000 distinct CDR3 sequences, with under 8.5% as singletons. In addition, the sample was reused for a study of yellow fever vaccine responses in identical twins.

Specimen: PBMCs. The receptor source for this set is a young woman in good health. Both conserved end residues are part of each CDR3. D genes are given only for firm matches. Size values are once, few and many counts, or a class for expanded clones, and some rows have none.

J	D	V	size	DNA	CDR3
TRBJ2-1	.	TRBV5-1	many	TGCGCCAGCAGCATTTCGAGACTAGAAGGAAAGGACAATGAGCAGTTCTTC	CASSISRLEGKDNEQFF
TRBJ2-5	.	TRBV6-1	.	TGTGCCAGCGCCTTGGGGCAGGAACTGCTCGAGACCCAGTACTTC	CASALGQELLETQYF
TRBJ2-6	.	TRBV4-1	.	TGCGCCAGCAGCCAAGGATACAGGGTATCTGGGGCCAACGTCCTGACTTTC	CASSQGYRVSGANVLTF
TRBJ1-1	.	TRBV5-1	.	TGCGCCAGCAGCTCCCGGGACGACACTGAAGCTTTCTTT	CASSSRDDTEAFF
TRBJ2-3	.	TRBV24-1	many	TGTGCCACCAGTGATCCCGATGGGACTAGCACAGATACGCAGTATTTT	CATSDPDGTSTDTQYF
TRBJ2-2	TRBD2	TRBV5-5	.	TGTGCCAGCAGCTTGGGGCGGGGGGCAGGGGAGCTGTTTTTT	CASSLGRGAGELFF
TRBJ1-1	TRBD1	TRBV5-6	.	TGTGCCAGCAGCTTGTTCGGACAGGGAATATGGGACACTGAAGCTTTCTTT	CASSLFGQGIWDTEAFF
TRBJ1-6	TRBD1	TRBV7-3	.	TGTGCCAGCAGCTCGCAGGGGGCTAGTTCACCCCTCCACTTT	CASSSQGASSPLHF
TRBJ2-1	TRBD1	TRBV6-4	many	TGTGCCAGCAGTGGGGGACAGTCCTCCTACAATGAGCAGTTCTTC	CASSGGQSSYNEQFF
TRBJ2-7	TRBD2	TRBV15	.	TGTGCCACCAGCAGAGTCGCCGGGACTAGCGGGAGTTGGAGCTCCTACGAGCAGTACTTC	CATSRVAGTSGSWSSYEQYF
TRBJ2-1	TRBD1	TRBV6-4	many	TGTGCCAGCAGTGATTCCCCGGGACAGGGGGACAATGAGCAGTTCTTC	CASSDSPGQGDNEQFF
TRBJ1-2	.	TRBV20-1	few	TGCAGTGCTCCAGGGGCGGCCTATGGCTACACCTTC	CSAPGAAYGYTF
TRBJ2-4	TRBD2	TRBV12-3/TRBV12-4	.	TGTGCCAGCTGTGCGGCTGAGGGAGGGGAAAACATTCAGTACTTC	CASCAAEGGENIQYF
TRBJ1-1	.	TRBV12-3/TRBV12-4	.	TGTGCCAGCAGTTTCAGGACATTTGAAGCTTTCTTT	CASSFRTFEAFF
TRBJ1-4	.	TRBV28	.	TGTGCCAGCAGTTTATGGGAGACCAGGGAGGAAAAACTGTTTTTT	CASSLWETREEKLFF
TRBJ1-5	.	TRBV10-2	.	TGCGCCAGCAGTGAGGGGTGGTTGGGTCAGCCCCAGCATTTT	CASSEGWLGQPQHF
TRBJ2-7	TRBD1	TRBV28	few	TGTGCCAGCACCAGGGGACAGGGTACCTACGAGCAGTACTTC	CASTRGQGTYEQYF
TRBJ2-1	TRBD2	TRBV6-1	.	TGTGCCAGCACCGATAAAGCGGGGAGTCGGTCCTACAATGAGCAGTTCTTC	CASTDKAGSRSYNEQFF
TRBJ2-5	TRBD1	TRBV6-6	few	TGTGCCAGCAGCACAGGGGGAGAAGTGACCCAGTACTTC	CASSTGGEVTQYF
TRBJ2-1	.	TRBV5-1	few	TGCGCCAGCAACTCGGCAGGCGGTGAGCAGTTCTTC	CASNSAGGEQFF
TRBJ2-1	.	TRBV5-1	few	TGCGCCAGCAGGGGGGTAGAATCCTACAATGAGCAGTTCTTC	CASRGVESYNEQFF
TRBJ2-1	TRBD2	TRBV5-6	many	TGTGCCAGCAGCCGGGGGGTACTCGGGAATGAGCAGTTCTTC	CASSRGVLGNEQFF
TRBJ2-1	.	TRBV15	many	TGTGCCACCAGCCACCGACCGCCGGAGTCCAATGAGCAGTTCTTC	CATSHRPPESNEQFF
TRBJ2-1	TRBD2	TRBV12-3/TRBV12-4	.	TGTGCCAGCAGTTTATTTGCGGGGGGGCCGAAGGGGTGGGATGAGCAGTTCTTC	CASSLFAGGPKGWDEQFF
TRBJ2-6	.	TRBV11-2	.	TGTGCCAGCAGCTCCCATCGAAGAGTAGGATCTGGGGCCAACGTCCTGACTTTC	CASSSHRRVGSGANVLTF